Below are 14 T cell receptor beta chains sequenced from a single sample in a study of long-term antiretroviral therapy in people with HIV. At survey level, the immunoSEQ assay was run in its v3.0 version. This table comes from immunoSEQ multiplex PCR, and its TCRdb copy is limited to in-frame clones, with some not included. Counted here are more than 15,000 clones, 88% occurring once; the ten biggest clones make up about 11%. The sequencing used unsorted PBMCs, collected 0.7 years before starting antiretroviral therapy. These receptors all come from a man in his fifties or sixties with HIV.

In its sample, this clone was seen once. The chain couples TRBV27 to TRBJ1-3; possibly TRBD1 for D (5 bases). This CDR3 contains 16 residues. The V end lost 4 bases, the J end lost 1 base, and 14 bases lay between the germline ends. Germline loops: CDR1 MNHEY, CDR2 SMNVEV (reference sequence). For the CDR3, the DNA is TGTGCCAGCAGTTCTGCAGGGTATGGGTCTGGAAACACCATATATTTT. Its translation: CASSSAGYGSGNTIYF.

This clone appeared once. The chain combines TRBV7-6 with TRBJ2-3; 11 nucleotides align to TRBD2. Germline-derived CDR1 and CDR2 are SGHVS and FNYEAQ. The CDR3 is 18 amino acids. The ends lost 1 base at V and 1 base at J; junction bases unmatched: 7. In DNA form, the CDR3 reads TGTGCCAGCAGCTTAGAAGTAGCGGGAGGGGAGGGCACAGATACGCAGTATTTT. As protein: CASSLEVAGGEGTDTQYF. The full variable domain, its missing parts supplied by reference TRBV7-6 and TRBJ2-3, is GAGVSQSPRYKVTKRGQDVALRCDPISGHVSLYWYRQALGQGPEFLTYFNYEAQQDKSGLPNDRFSAERPEGSISTLTIQRTEQRDSAMYRCASSLEVAGGEGTDTQYFGPGTRLTVL.

This chain joins TRBV9 and TRBJ1-1; possibly TRBD1 for D (6 bases). The CDR3 is 16 residues long. Between the trimmed V and J ends, which lost 0 bases and 1 base, there was a span of 13 bases. Germline V gene lookup returns CDR1 SGDLS and CDR2 YYNGEE. The CDR3 sequence is CASSVAADRSNTEAFF. The CDR3 nucleotides are TGTGCCAGCAGCGTAGCTGCTGACAGGTCGAACACTGAAGCTTTCTTT.

This chain links TRBV5-6 with TRBJ2-7; no definite D call. The CDR3 length is 13 residues. V lost 3 bases, J lost 2 bases, and 9 bases lay in between. The germline gives CDR1 SGHDT, CDR2 YYEEEE. The CDR3 DNA sequence: TGTGCCAGCAGCTCCCAAGCAGCCTACGAGCAGTACTTC. As protein: CASSSQAAYEQYF.

The CDR3 is CASTPNKGVNTEAFF. Written as DNA, the CDR3 is TGTGCCAGCACCCCCAATAAGGGAGTTAACACTGAAGCTTTCTTT. The chain links TRBV6-1 to TRBJ1-1; D not certain. The germline V gene has CDR1 MNHNS and CDR2 SASEGT. Trimming took off 7 bases at V and 2 bases at J, with 17 bases between the two ends. This CDR3 contains 15 residues.

This clone has just one count. J is TRBJ2-7 and V is TRBV6-1; D assignment may be TRBD1 or TRBD2 (6 bases each). V lost 4 bases, J lost 6 bases, and 19 bases lay in between. CDR1 and CDR2 from the germline V gene are MNHNS and SASEGT. This CDR3 has 15 residues. The CDR3 protein is CASSANRALGGEQYF. The CDR3 nucleotides are TGTGCCAGCAGTGCTAACAGGGCCCTGGGGGGCGAGCAGTACTTC.

V usage is TRBV2 and J usage is TRBJ2-4, with D possibly being TRBD1 or TRBD2 (5 bases each). Germline V gene sequence: CDR1 SNHLY, CDR2 FYNNEI. This CDR3 is built from 15 residues. V was clipped by 3 bases and J by 0 bases, with 9 bases between them. CDR3 sequence reads: CASSDGASAKNIQYF. CDR3 DNA: TGTGCCAGCAGTGACGGGGCGTCAGCCAAAAACATTCAGTACTTC.

The chain has TRBV2 and TRBJ2-2; 14 bases are a match to TRBD2. Germline values: CDR1 SNHLY, CDR2 FYNNEI. J was trimmed by 6 bases and V by 3 bases; bases with no gene match: 6. There are 17 residues in the CDR3. CDR3 DNA: TGTGCCAGCAGTGACGGGACTAGCGGGAGAGGATCCGGGGAGCTGTTTTTT. Its protein product is CASSDGTSGRGSGELFF.

This CDR3 reads CASSSPAGGTGNEQFF. Written as DNA, the CDR3 is TGTGCCAGCAGTTCCCCAGCGGGGGGGACGGGCAATGAGCAGTTCTTC. The J gene is TRBJ2-1, the V gene TRBV6-5; 10 bases agree with TRBD2. This CDR3 has 16 amino acids. Germline trimming cut 4 bases from V and 6 bases from J; bases unmatched to any gene: 9. Germline assignment: CDR1 MNHEY and CDR2 SVGAGI.

The rearrangement links TRBV5-4 to TRBJ1-1; the D gene is possibly TRBD1 (5 bases). CDR1 is SGHNT, CDR2 YYREEE, per germline (reference sequence). Trimming removed 4 bases at V and 3 bases at J, with 16 bases between. This CDR3 is 15 amino acids long. The CDR3 DNA is TGTGCCAGCAGCCCCCGGGGCCCCTCGGACACTGAAGCTTTCTTT. This gives the protein CASSPRGPSDTEAFF.

A word on this clone: Given the absence of the conserved phenylalanine or tryptophan at the CDR3 end, a read error is likely. Because the CDR3's place on the DNA is in doubt, the DNA is left out and the CDR3 is given as listed by TCRdb. J is TRBJ1-1 and V is TRBV11-2. The CDR3 has 12 residues if both end residues are counted. Germline V gives CDR1 SGHAT, CDR2 FQNNGV. This chain's CDR3 is CASSLGEGGPYL.

V usage is TRBV7-3 and J usage is TRBJ1-2, with D perhaps TRBD1 (5 bases). Trimming took off 1 base at V and 5 bases at J, with 11 bases between the two ends. This CDR3 is 14 amino acids long. CDR1 and CDR2 from the germline V gene are SGHTA and FQGTGA. The CDR3 reads CASSLNPGLYGYTF. The CDR3 region has the DNA TGTGCCAGCAGCTTAAATCCAGGGCTTTATGGCTACACCTTC.

This chain connects TRBV25-1 to TRBJ1-2; D is uncertain. Germline CDR1 reads MGHDK; CDR2 reads SYGVNS. V was pared by 2 bases and J by 4 bases, with 8 bases between. The CDR3 has 13 residues. Here the CDR3 DNA reads TGTGCCAGCAGTGAACAGAGTTTCTATGGCTACACCTTC. Amino acid sequence: CASSEQSFYGYTF.

This clone was seen a few times. The rearrangement uses TRBV7-6 and TRBJ2-7; D not certain. V lost 5 bases and J lost 4, with 6 bases in between. Germline CDR1 and CDR2: SGHVS and FNYEAQ. The CDR3 sequence is 11 residues long. CDR3 DNA: TGTGCCAGCAGCCTTTCTTACGAGCAGTACTTC. Translation gives CASSLSYEQYF.